Following are 27 T cell receptor beta chains from one sample sequenced in a study of T cell responses to AZD1222 COVID-19 vaccine. This table comes from immunoSEQ multiplex PCR, and its TCRdb copy is limited to in-frame clones, with some not included. In the table there are about 160,000 clones, about 92% of which are singletons. The sample was peripheral blood, taken on day 0 of AZD1222 vaccination. These receptor sequences come from an adult in good health.

The V and J genes are TRBV29-1 and TRBJ1-4; D ambiguous. V lost 7 bases, J lost 10 bases, and 13 bases lay in between. CDR3 length equals 11 residues. Germline V gene data show CDR1 as SQVTM and CDR2 as ANQGSEA. The CDR3 loop reads CSATDVRKLFF. CDR3 DNA: TGCAGCGCAACGGACGTGAGAAAACTGTTTTTT.

J is TRBJ1-1 and V is TRBV5-4; no clear D. V gave up 6 bases and J gave up 4 bases, with 19 bases separating them. The CDR3 extends over 15 amino acids. The germline V gene encodes CDR1 SGHNT and CDR2 YYREEE (reference sequence). The DNA of the CDR3 is TGTGCCAGCACCACGCTTGATGAGGGCGGCACTGAAGCTTTCTTT. Translating gives CASTTLDEGGTEAFF.

This sequence joins TRBV5-1 and TRBJ1-1; D is possibly TRBD1 (6 bases). The V gene's germline CDR1 is SGHRS and CDR2 YFSETQ. Trimming stripped 0 bases from V and 0 bases from J, with 9 bases between. The CDR3 runs 15 residues. CDR3: CASSLADRMNTEAFF. CDR3 DNA: TGCGCCAGCAGCTTGGCTGACAGGATGAACACTGAAGCTTTCTTT.

The V call is TRBV6-5, the J call TRBJ1-1; a weak D match, TRBD1 (6 bases). This CDR3 has 13 residues. V was trimmed by 6 bases and J by 12 bases, leaving 20 bases between them. Germline V gene lookup returns CDR1 MNHEY and CDR2 SVGAGI. CDR3 coding DNA: TGTGCCAGCAGCCCGGGGGAGACAGGATTTACTTTCTTT. This sequence encodes CASSPGETGFTFF.

The rearrangement joins TRBV5-1 to TRBJ2-5; D may correspond to TRBD1 or TRBD2 (6 bases each). The CDR3 length is 15 residues. V lost 3 bases to trimming and J lost 7 bases, with 19 bases between them. Per germline, CDR1 SGHRS and CDR2 YFSETQ. The chain's CDR3 is CASSSGEGGYGTQYF. The CDR3 DNA sequence: TGCGCCAGCAGCTCGGGAGAAGGGGGGTACGGGACCCAGTACTTC. Full variable domain (remainder filled in from reference TRBV5-1 and TRBJ2-5): KAGVTQTPRYLIKTRGQQVTLSCSPISGHRSVSWYQQTPGQGLQFLFEYFSETQRNKGNFPGRFSGRQFSNSRSEMNVSTLELGDSALYLCASSSGEGGYGTQYFGPGTRLLVL.

This chain joins TRBV18 and TRBJ1-1; D remains unclear. The CDR3 is made up of 14 amino acids. The germline V and J ends were trimmed by 3 bases and 0 bases, with 8 bases remaining between them. The germline V gene has CDR1 KGHSH and CDR2 LQKENI. The CDR3 loop is CASSPRQVNTEAFF. The CDR3 nucleotides read TGTGCCAGCTCACCCCGACAAGTGAACACTGAAGCTTTCTTT.

The chain has TRBV9 and TRBJ2-1; TRBD2 matches at 8 bases. The V segment lost 5 bases and the J segment 6 bases; nucleotides outside the gene matches: 7. The CDR3 loop spans 14 amino acids. CDR1 SGDLS and CDR2 YYNGEE come from the germline V gene. In DNA, the CDR3 is TGTGCCAGCAGACCGGGACTAGGGTCCAATGAGCAGTTCTTC. It specifies CASRPGLGSNEQFF.

V and J are TRBV7-8 and TRBJ1-2; TRBD1 might be the D (6 bases). CDR1 SGHVS and CDR2 FQNEAQ come from the germline V gene. The V end was cut by 1 base, the J end by 0 bases, with 9 bases between. The CDR3 runs to 15 residues. The CDR3 loop is CASSLVEGANYGYTF. The CDR3 DNA follows: TGTGCCAGCAGCTTAGTAGAGGGGGCTAACTATGGCTACACCTTC.

The chain has TRBV10-2 and TRBJ2-3, with 7 bases matching TRBD2. In germline, CDR1 is WSHSY, CDR2 SAAADI. The CDR3 sequence is 14 residues long. Trimming cost V 6 bases and J 5 bases; bases outside gene matches: 8. CDR3 in DNA: TGCGCCAGCAGGAGAGCGGGGTTTGGAGATACGCAGTATTTT. Translating it yields CASRRAGFGDTQYF.

The CDR3 DNA follows: TGTGCCAGCAGCGCCAGGGGGACTATCCCCGGGTTGACTGAAGCTTTCTTT. Its translation: CASSARGTIPGLTEAFF. J is TRBJ1-1 and V is TRBV9; 7 bases are a match to TRBD1. V gave up 3 bases and J gave up 5 bases; unmatched junction bases: 16. Germline loops: CDR1 SGDLS, CDR2 YYNGEE. The CDR3 covers 17 residues.

This clone was seen only once. V usage is TRBV18 and J usage is TRBJ1-5, with 9 bases matching TRBD1. The CDR3 is made up of 15 amino acids. Germline V gene data show CDR1 as KGHSH and CDR2 as LQKENI. The V segment lost 6 bases and the J segment 7 bases; nucleotides outside the gene matches: 10. In DNA, the CDR3 is TGTGCCAGCTCCCCCGGGACAGGGTTATGGCAGCCCCAGCATTTT. Translation: CASSPGTGLWQPQHF.

The V call is TRBV2, the J call TRBJ2-3; D unresolved. The CDR3 is made up of 13 amino acids. Between the trimmed V and J ends, which lost 1 base and 6 bases, there was a span of 8 bases. Germline-derived CDR1 and CDR2 are SNHLY and FYNNEI. CDR3 in DNA: TGTGCCAGCAGTGAAGGGTATGTTGATACGCAGTATTTT. Translating gives CASSEGYVDTQYF.

This rearrangement joins TRBV6-5 to TRBJ1-4, with D hard to call. Germline CDR1 MNHEY, CDR2 SVGAGI. The CDR3 contains 13 residues. Trimming removed 8 bases at V and 4 bases at J, with 11 bases between. CDR3 residues: CASSRLDNEKLFF. DNA of the CDR3: TGTGCCAGCTCTAGACTGGATAATGAAAAACTGTTTTTT.

The rearrangement uses TRBV5-1 and TRBJ2-2; no reliable D call. Germline values: CDR1 SGHRS, CDR2 YFSETQ. V was shortened by 1 base and J by 2 bases, with 6 bases between the two germline ends. The CDR3 is 14 amino acids. The DNA for the CDR3 is TGCGCCAGCAGCTTGACGTCAAACACCGGGGAGCTGTTTTTT. Its protein is CASSLTSNTGELFF.

The chain recombines TRBV29-1 with TRBJ1-2; 7 bases align to TRBD1. Germline-derived CDR1 and CDR2 are SQVTM and ANQGSEA. V lost 7 bases to trimming and J lost 8 bases; unmatched junction nucleotides: 10. This CDR3 region has 12 residues. The CDR3 here is CSAPGGTQGYTF. The CDR3 bases are TGCAGCGCCCCAGGGGGTACACAGGGCTACACCTTC.

The V and J genes are TRBV14 and TRBJ1-1, with D unclear. Trimming removed 4 bases from V and 2 bases from J, with 8 bases in between. This CDR3 is built from 13 residues. The V gene's germline CDR1 is SGHDN and CDR2 FVKESK. The CDR3 here is CASSPVGNTEAFF. CDR3 coding DNA: TGTGCCAGCAGCCCAGTGGGCAACACTGAAGCTTTCTTT.

This chain joins TRBV5-1 and TRBJ2-7; D perhaps matches TRBD2 (5 bases). Germline CDR1 reads SGHRS; CDR2 reads YFSETQ. V shed 3 bases and J shed 5 bases, with 15 bases lying between them. The CDR3 is 14 residues long. CDR3 in DNA: TGCGCCAGCAGCTCGGGGAATGGGGTGGACGAGCAGTACTTC. This translates into CASSSGNGVDEQYF.

The chain joins TRBV6-1 to TRBJ1-1; the D is unclear. This CDR3 comprises 13 residues. V dropped 1 base and J dropped 10 bases, with 13 bases sitting between them. Germline assignment: CDR1 MNHNS and CDR2 SASEGT. The CDR3 loop reads CASSEVWGGRAFF. The CDR3 DNA is TGTGCCAGCAGTGAAGTGTGGGGAGGGCGAGCTTTCTTT.

The chain carries TRBV5-1 and TRBJ1-3, with D possibly matching TRBD1 (6 bases). The V gene lost 3 bases and the J gene lost 2 bases, with 12 bases spanning the gap. CDR3 length: 15 residues. Germline CDR1 and CDR2: SGHRS and YFSETQ. CDR3 protein: CASSWDTGTGNTIYF. The CDR3 DNA is TGCGCCAGCAGCTGGGACACGGGCACTGGAAACACCATATATTTT. Full variable domain (remainder filled in from reference TRBV5-1 and TRBJ1-3): KAGVTQTPRYLIKTRGQQVTLSCSPISGHRSVSWYQQTPGQGLQFLFEYFSETQRNKGNFPGRFSGRQFSNSRSEMNVSTLELGDSALYLCASSWDTGTGNTIYFGEGSWLTVV.

This CDR3 reads CASSESRGTEAFF. CDR3 nucleotides: TGCGCCAGCAGTGAATCCAGGGGCACTGAAGCTTTCTTT. This sequence joins TRBV10-2 and TRBJ1-1; D may be TRBD1 (6 bases). V was pared by 3 bases and J by 4 bases, with 9 bases between. The CDR3 is 13 residues long. The germline CDR1 and CDR2 sequences are WSHSY and SAAADI.

The gene calls are TRBV5-4 and TRBJ2-3; D is unresolved. The CDR3 totals 14 residues. Trimming pared 3 bases from V and 2 bases from J, leaving 10 bases between. Germline values: CDR1 SGHNT, CDR2 YYREEE (reference sequence). DNA of the CDR3: TGTGCCAGCAGCTACGGTGACAACACAGATACGCAGTATTTT. Translating gives CASSYGDNTDTQYF.

The genes are TRBV28 and TRBJ2-7; 8 bases map to TRBD2. This CDR3 spans 13 amino acids. V lost 5 bases, J lost 1 base, and 1 base stayed unmatched. Germline lookup yields CDR1 MDHEN and CDR2 SYDVKM. The CDR3 DNA reads TGTGCCAGCAGTCCGGGGGGGTCCTACGAGCAGTACTTC. It codes for CASSPGGSYEQYF.

The J gene is TRBJ1-3, the V gene TRBV24-1; unclear D gene. V was clipped by 1 base and J by 0 bases, with 9 bases between them. The germline gives CDR1 KGHDR, CDR2 SFDVKD. CDR3 length: 16 amino acids. CDR3 loop: CATSDLLLVSGNTIYF. The CDR3 nucleotides read TGTGCCACCAGTGATTTATTACTCGTCTCTGGAAACACCATATATTTT.

The chain joins TRBV4-1 to TRBJ1-5; D perhaps matches TRBD1 (5 bases). The ends were cut back, 1 base at V and 5 bases at J, with 6 bases in the middle. The CDR3 contains 13 residues. CDR1 and CDR2 (germline): MGHRA, YSYEKL. CDR3 nucleotides: TGCGCCAGCAGCCAAGGGGGGGATCAGCCCCAGCATTTT. The encoded protein is CASSQGGDQPQHF.

J is TRBJ2-1 and V is TRBV6-5, with D possibly called TRBD1 or TRBD2 (6 bases each). There are 13 residues in the CDR3. V was cut by 7 bases and J by 7 bases, with 14 bases left in between. The germline V gene has CDR1 MNHEY and CDR2 SVGAGI. The CDR3 sequence is CASMTQGGNEQFF. Here the CDR3 DNA reads TGTGCCAGCATGACTCAAGGGGGGAATGAGCAGTTCTTC.

This clone was detected only once. J is TRBJ1-2 and V is TRBV28, with D possibly matching TRBD1 (5 bases). CDR3 size: 14 residues. From germline, CDR1 is MDHEN and CDR2 SYDVKM. Trimming cost V 4 bases and J 1 base, with 10 bases left between them. The CDR3 sequence: CASSSQANNYGYTF. The CDR3, as DNA: TGTGCCAGCAGTTCACAGGCCAATAACTATGGCTACACCTTC.

The chain has TRBV10-2 and TRBJ1-4; D remains unclear. CDR1 and CDR2 from the germline V gene are WSHSY and SAAADI. V was clipped by 3 bases and J by 3 bases, with 8 bases between them. This CDR3 is 14 amino acids long. The CDR3 reads CASSDHTSNEKLFF. In DNA, the CDR3 is TGCGCCAGCAGTGATCACACCTCTAATGAAAAACTGTTTTTT.